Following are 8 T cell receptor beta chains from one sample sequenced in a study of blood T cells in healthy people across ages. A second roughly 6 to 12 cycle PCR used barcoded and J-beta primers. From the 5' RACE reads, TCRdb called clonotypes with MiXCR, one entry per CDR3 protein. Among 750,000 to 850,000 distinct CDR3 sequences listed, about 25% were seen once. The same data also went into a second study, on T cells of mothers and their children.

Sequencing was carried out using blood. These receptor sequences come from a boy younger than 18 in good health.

This CDR3 is CASSQDRGHPSTEQYF. CDR3 nucleotides: TGCGCCAGCAGCCAAGATAGGGGACACCCTTCGACCGAGCAGTACTTC. The chain joins TRBV4-3 to TRBJ2-5; maybe TRBD1 (6 bases). The J call may be mistaken, given a closer DNA end match to TRBJ2-7. This CDR3 spans 16 amino acids. The germline gives CDR1 LGHNA, CDR2 YSLEER.

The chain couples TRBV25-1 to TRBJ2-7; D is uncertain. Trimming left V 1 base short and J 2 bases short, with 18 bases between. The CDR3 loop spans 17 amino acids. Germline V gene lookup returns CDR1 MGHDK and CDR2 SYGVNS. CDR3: CASSESQAPSATYEQYF. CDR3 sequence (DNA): TGTGCCAGCAGTGAATCCCAGGCACCCTCCGCAACCTACGAGCAGTACTTC.

The CDR3 loop reads CASADPAGGQETQYF. For the CDR3, the DNA is TGTGCCAGCGCCGATCCAGCGGGGGGGCAAGAGACCCAGTACTTC. The chain carries TRBV14 and TRBJ2-5; TRBD2 matches at 10 bases. This CDR3 has 15 residues. Germline-derived CDR1 and CDR2 are SGHDN and FVKESK. V lost 8 bases and J lost 2; bases outside the gene matches: 8.

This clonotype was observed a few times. CDR3 protein: CASSQDGTENEQYF. The CDR3 coding sequence is TGCGCCAGCAGCCAAGATGGGACAGAAAACGAGCAGTACTTC. The chain has TRBV4-3 and TRBJ2-5; 7 nucleotides align to TRBD1. The better agreement between TRBJ2-7 and the DNA end casts doubt on the J call. This CDR3 spans 14 amino acids. Germline CDR1 is LGHNA and CDR2 is YSLEER.

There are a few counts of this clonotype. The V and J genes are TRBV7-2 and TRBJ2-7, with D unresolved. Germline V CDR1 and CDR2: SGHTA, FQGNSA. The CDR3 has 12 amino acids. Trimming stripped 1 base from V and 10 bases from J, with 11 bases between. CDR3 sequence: CASSLVGPAQYF. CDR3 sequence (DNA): TGTGCCAGCAGCTTAGTGGGTCCCGCCCAGTACTTC.

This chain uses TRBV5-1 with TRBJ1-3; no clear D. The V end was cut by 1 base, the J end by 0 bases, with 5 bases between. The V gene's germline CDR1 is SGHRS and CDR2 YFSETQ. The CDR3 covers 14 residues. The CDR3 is CASSLKPSGNTIYF. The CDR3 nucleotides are TGCGCCAGCAGCTTGAAGCCCTCTGGAAACACCATATATTTT.

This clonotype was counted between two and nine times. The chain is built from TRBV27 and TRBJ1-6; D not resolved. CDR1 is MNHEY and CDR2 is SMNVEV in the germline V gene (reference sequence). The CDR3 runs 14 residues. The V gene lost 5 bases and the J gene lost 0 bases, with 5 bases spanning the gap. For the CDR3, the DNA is TGTGCCAGCAGTCCCCGCTCCTATAATTCACCCCTCCACTTT. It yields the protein CASSPRSYNSPLHF.

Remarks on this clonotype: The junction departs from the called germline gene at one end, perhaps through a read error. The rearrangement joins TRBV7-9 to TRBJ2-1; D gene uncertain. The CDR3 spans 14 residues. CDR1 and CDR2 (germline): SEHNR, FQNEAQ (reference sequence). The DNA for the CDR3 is TGTGCCAGCAACTTAGGGCCCCTTCCCAATGAGCAGTTCTTC. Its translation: CASNLGPLPNEQFF.